Listed here is a single TCR beta chain. No antigen is known for it. No much larger clone exists at a distance of one base, and base qualities are not known. V is trimmed back by 5 bases and J by 3 bases, and the junction contains 11 bases that no gene match accounts for. From the cysteine through the phenylalanine, the CDR3 covers 17 amino acids. The CDR3 DNA has 51 bases and is translated from base 1. Via the germline V gene, CDR1 is LGHNA and CDR2 YNFKEQ. The TCR beta CDR3 regions were amplified from the RNA transcripts. The first round of RT-PCR for the TCR CDR3 was performed with the HTBI primer set and the Qiagen OneStep RT-PCR kit. A second multiplex PCR round built the libraries, followed by size selection and purification. The libraries were sequenced on an Illumina HiSeq2000 using paired-end 100 bp reads. Per the original workflow: SOAPnuke was used to process the raw data, removing reads that contained adapters or uncalled bases, had a mean Phred below 15, or lacked an exact match to the constant primer or identifier. COPE v1.2.5 was used to merge the high-quality paired reads, and each unique nucleotide sequence was defined as a clonotype. MiTCR v1.1 was used to align clonotypes to the IMGT TRBV, TRBD and TRBJ reference segments. Analysis was restricted to V-J combinations with a frequency above 0.0001, which covered about 99% of repertoires. The TCS score was defined as the ratio of F50 (clonal expansion) to E x V (chaos), calculated using BLOSUM62-based TCRdist between CDR3 peptides within each V-J. Welch's t-statistics and random forest reduced around 510 V-J features to roughly 13, which were used in a naive Bayes classifier (R e1071). The raw public reads went through TCRdb reprocessing: fastp at Q25, MiXCR clone calling, in-frame beta chains kept. Rows are combined by CDR3 protein, so each entry shows the most common genes and DNA. The authors' filters were not applied to this entry. A total of around 440,000 distinct CDR3 sequences appear in this sample, approximately 15% of them only once. The top ten clones comprise 7.5% to 8% of the sample.

Graves' hyperthyroidism was defined as stable when no progression to ophthalmopathy occurred over 18 months of follow-up. Hyperthyroidism patients were aged 18 to 65 years and newly diagnosed, with disease duration of less than 2 months. Any patient with an uncontrolled infection, another autoimmune disease, pregnancy or lactation was excluded. Clinical symptoms, serum thyroxine and TRAb, thyroid ultrasound, and orbital computed tomography formed the basis for the diagnoses. PBMCs were isolated from 10 ml of fresh peripheral blood by Ficoll-Paque density gradient centrifugation. Total RNA was extracted using Trizol reagent, and RNA quality was assessed on an Agilent 2100 Bioanalyzer. The sample comes from a study of T cells in Graves' hyperthyroidism and ophthalmopathy (dated by TCRdb to about 2019). Concerning the study at large: Peripheral blood was sampled at the time of initial diagnosis, prior to any treatment. To identify TCR V-J signatures that set the groups apart, the researchers used a discovery cohort of more than 95 patients, made up of about 44 with Graves' ophthalmopathy and some 58 with stable Graves' hyperthyroidism. Whether ophthalmopathy could be predicted prospectively was tested in an independent validation cohort made up of roughly 19 hyperthyroidism patients plus 17 patients who later progressed to ophthalmopathy. The roughly 91 discovery patients were randomly divided into training and test sets at a 7:3 ratio. In addition, the study compared T-cell repertoires in thyroid tissue and in blood from roughly 6 Graves' hyperthyroidism patients. After blood sampling, hyperthyroidism patients were treated with methimazole at a starting dose of 30 mg daily, and ophthalmopathy patients were treated with high-dose intravenous methylprednisolone. The paper describes TCR Vbeta CDR3 sequencing of about 140 peripheral blood samples, made up of 43 ophthalmopathy patients, 70 to 75 hyperthyroidism patients and roughly 17 progressor patients. Results the study describes overall, beyond this receptor: Most expanded thyroid clonotypes (frequency above 0.001) were also detected in blood, a finding suggesting that blood repertoires may reflect thyroid immune responses. Ophthalmopathy was separated from stable hyperthyroidism by a 13 V-J signature model, with approximately 86% sensitivity and about 81% specificity obtained in cross-validation and 80%/75% obtained in testing. In validation, the model predicted progression to ophthalmopathy a median of roughly 6.1 months before onset, with about 67% sensitivity and more than 72% specificity. No statistical method was used to set the sample size in advance, and investigators knew the group allocation.

The chain uses TRBV4-2 and TRBJ2-3, with 10 bases matching TRBD2. The sequence derives from a young woman with Graves' hyperthyroidism. Sequencing used blood. CDR3 reads: CASSGGWTSGRTDTQYF. Read as DNA, the sequence is TGTGCCAGCAGCGGAGGGTGGACTAGCGGTCGGACAGATACGCAGTATTTT.